This T cell receptor (beta chain) is drawn from a study of shared clonotypes between healthy human individuals. Study context: Two female and a few male donors aged 18 to 49 were enrolled. There were three CD4 naive, three CD4 memory, two CD8 naive and one CD8 memory plates per donor.

Comment on this clone: Its cognate antigen is unknown.

Findings and limits, study-wide: Richness estimates generally favored naive over memory subsets.

Clones were sequenced by immunoSEQ multiplex PCR, and TCRdb holds only the in-frame ones, with some missing. The repertoire includes approximately 2.4 million clones, approximately 96% of them detected once, and roughly 0.13% sits in the top ten. With 1 base removed from V and 4 bases from J, the gap between germline ends came to 10 bases. Germline CDR1 is LGHNA and CDR2 is YSLEER. The CDR3 covers 14 residues. The study separated CD4+ cells into CD45RA+ naive and CD45RA-negative memory subsets. The chain has TRBV4-3 and TRBJ2-5, with no clear D. This TCR was recovered from a man younger than 35 in good health. Sequencing was carried out using naive CD4+ T cells sorted from blood. Subset reported: CD45RA+ positively selected. CDR3 bases: TGCGCCAGCAGCCAAGGATTGCCGGGAGAGACCCAGTACTTC. Its translation: CASSQGLPGETQYF.